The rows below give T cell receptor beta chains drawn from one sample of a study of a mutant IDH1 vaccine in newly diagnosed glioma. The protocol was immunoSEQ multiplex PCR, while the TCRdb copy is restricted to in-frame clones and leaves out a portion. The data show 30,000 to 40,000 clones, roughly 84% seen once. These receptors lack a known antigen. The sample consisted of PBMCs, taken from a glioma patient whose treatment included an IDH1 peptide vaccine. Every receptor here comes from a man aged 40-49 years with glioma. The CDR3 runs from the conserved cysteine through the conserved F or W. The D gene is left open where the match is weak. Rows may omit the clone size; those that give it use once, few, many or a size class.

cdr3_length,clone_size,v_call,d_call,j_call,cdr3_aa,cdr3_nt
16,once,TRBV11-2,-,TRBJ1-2,CASSPLWTSPLYGYTF,TGTGCCAGCAGCCCCCTTTGGACGAGTCCCTTATATGGCTACACCTTC
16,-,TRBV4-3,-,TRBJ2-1,CASSPFRELAYNEQFF,TGCGCCAGCAGCCCTTTCCGGGAGTTAGCCTACAATGAGCAGTTCTTC
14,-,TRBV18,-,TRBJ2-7,CASSGAGQIYEQYF,TGTGCCAGCTCAGGAGCTGGACAGATTTACGAGCAGTACTTC
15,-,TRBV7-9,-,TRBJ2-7,CASSLEDVRGREQYF,TGTGCCAGCAGCTTAGAAGACGTACGTGGTAGAGAGCAGTACTTC
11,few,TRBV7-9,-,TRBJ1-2,CASSSPLIYTF,TGTGCCAGCAGCTCCCCCTTAATCTACACCTTC
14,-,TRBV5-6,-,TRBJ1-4,CASSRFGENEKLFF,TGTGCCAGCAGCCGGTTCGGCGAGAATGAAAAACTGTTTTTT
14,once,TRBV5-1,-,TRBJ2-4,CASSLEVDKNIQYF,TGCGCCAGCAGCTTGGAAGTGGACAAAAACATTCAGTACTTC
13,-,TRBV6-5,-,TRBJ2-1,CASSRGPGRASLF,TGTGCCAGCAGTCGCGGCCCGGGTCGGGCTTCCCTCTTC
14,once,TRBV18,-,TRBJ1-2,CASSPPTGPYGYTF,TGTGCCAGCTCACCACCGACAGGCCCCTATGGCTACACCTTC
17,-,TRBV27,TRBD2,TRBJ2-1,CASRGGLAGDSYNEQFF,TGTGCCAGCAGAGGGGGACTAGCGGGAGACTCCTACAATGAGCAGTTCTTC
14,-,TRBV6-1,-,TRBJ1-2,CASTLGGGLYGYTF,TGTGCCAGCACCTTAGGCGGCGGACTTTATGGCTACACCTTC
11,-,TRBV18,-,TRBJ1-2,CASSPDHGYTF,TGTGCCAGCTCACCAGACCATGGCTACACCTTC
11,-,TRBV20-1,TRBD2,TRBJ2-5,CSGGGLETQYF,TGCAGTGGGGGGGGGTTGGAGACCCAGTACTTC
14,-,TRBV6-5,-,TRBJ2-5,CASNPSGPPGTQYF,TGTGCCAGCAACCCGTCAGGGCCGCCCGGAACCCAGTACTTC
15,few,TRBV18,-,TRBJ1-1,CASSPLQGDNTEAFF,TGTGCCAGCTCACCATTACAGGGAGATAACACTGAAGCTTTCTTT
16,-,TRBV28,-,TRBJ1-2,CASSLPKTALSRGYTF,TGTGCCAGCAGTTTACCAAAGACAGCGCTGAGTAGGGGCTACACCTTC
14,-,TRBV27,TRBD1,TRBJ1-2,CAIKTGGALDGYTF,TGTGCCATCAAGACAGGGGGTGCTCTGGACGGCTACACCTTC
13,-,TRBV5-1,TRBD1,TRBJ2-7,CASRQGATYEQYF,TGCGCCAGCAGGCAGGGGGCCACCTACGAGCAGTACTTC